This T cell receptor beta chain originates from a study of OX40 agonist ivuxolimab in advanced cancers. Libraries were prepared by immunoSEQ multiplex PCR; TCRdb keeps only in-frame clonotypes and omits some of them. The sample records about 92,000 clones, around nine tenths being singletons. This receptor was identified in an adult with an advanced solid tumor such as melanoma, head and neck, liver or kidney cancer. The sequencing used CD4+ or CD8+ T cells sorted from blood, collected in a trial of the OX40 agonist ivuxolimab.

The CDR3 DNA is TGTGCCAGCAGTGTACTGTTCTCTGGAAACACCATATATTTT. It specifies CASSVLFSGNTIYF. The gene calls are TRBV6-1 and TRBJ1-3; D not certain. Germline CDR1 and CDR2: MNHNS and SASEGT. This CDR3 contains 14 residues. The germline V and J ends were trimmed by 4 bases and 0 bases, with 7 bases remaining between them.